This TCR beta chain was observed in a study of blood T cells in healthy people across ages. Combining a sample-barcoded 5' primer with a J-beta primer mix, a second PCR ran for 7 to 11 cycles. Through a template-switch adaptor with 12 random nucleotides, each cDNA molecule received a tag. One entry per CDR3 protein results from TCRdb running MiXCR on the 5' RACE reads. The sample shows 700,000 to 800,000 distinct CDR3 sequences, 43% of them seen only once. CDR1 SGHAT and CDR2 FQNNGV come from the germline V gene. There are 13 residues in the CDR3. V gave up 3 bases and J gave up 15 bases; unmatched junction bases: 3. With respect to this clonotype: Antigen specificity is unknown.

Whole-study findings and limits: A greater number of naive CD4+ cells and higher diversity distinguished long-lived donors from aged donors.

The rearrangement uses TRBV11-2 and TRBJ2-1, with TRBD2 matching 15 bases. The sequenced sample consisted of blood. This TCR was sampled from a woman aged 60-75 years in good health. The CDR3 reads CASSFGTSGRLFF. CDR3 DNA: TGTGCCAGCAGCTTCGGGACTAGCGGGAGGTTGTTCTTC.